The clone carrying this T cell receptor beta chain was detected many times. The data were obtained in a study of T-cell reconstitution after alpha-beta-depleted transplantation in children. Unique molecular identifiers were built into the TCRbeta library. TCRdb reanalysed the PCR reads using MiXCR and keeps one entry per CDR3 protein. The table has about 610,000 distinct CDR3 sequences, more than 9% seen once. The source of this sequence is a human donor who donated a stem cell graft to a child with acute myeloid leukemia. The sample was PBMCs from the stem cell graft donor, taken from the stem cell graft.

In DNA, the CDR3 is TGTGCCATCAGTGAGTCCGGGAGCGGAAAAGAGACCCAGTACTTC. It codes for CAISESGSGKETQYF. This sequence joins TRBV10-3 and TRBJ2-5, with D perhaps TRBD2 (6 bases). CDR1 is ENHRY and CDR2 is SYGVKD in the germline V gene. V lost 0 bases to trimming and J lost 3 bases, with 11 bases between them. The CDR3 contains 15 residues.